This record concerns one T cell receptor beta chain sequence. This clone was detected only once. Its antigen specificity is not known. Base-call qualities are not available, and no considerably larger clone is one nucleotide away. To prepare the library, the immunoSEQ multiplex PCR assay was applied. For the multiplex PCR, a mixture combining 60 forward primers for TCR Vbeta segments and 13 reverse primers for TCR Jbeta segments was used. Amplification of the CDR3 region of rearranged TCR beta genes was performed with a multiplex PCR assay on genomic DNA. The amplified TCR beta libraries were sequenced on the Illumina HiSeq System as 87-base-pair reads. Per the source publication's procedure: In a later analysis, about 80 million unique TCR beta chains were counted across the roughly 670 repertoires, and around 10 million of these chains were shared by at least two donors. Raw reads were error-corrected and collapsed into unique sequences with a nearest-neighbor algorithm that merged closely related sequences to remove PCR and sequencing errors. To assign V, D and J gene segments, CDR3 sequences were aligned to IMGT reference sequences. Each retained sequence needed at least a six-nucleotide match to both a V gene segment and a J gene segment. Rearrangements were called productive when the CDR3 lacked stop codons and stayed in frame with V and J; all others were non-productive. CDR3 was defined according to IMGT convention as the region running from the second conserved V-encoded cysteine to the conserved J-encoded phenylalanine. The earlier analysis of 500 to 600 of the donors excluded sequences that lacked an unambiguous match to a single V gene segment. An earlier analysis of over 450 of the donors classified V segments as functional when productive rearrangements were above 56.7% and as segregating when the standard deviation between donors was above 5%. To diagnose cytomegalovirus status from the catalog of TCR beta chain sequences, a statistical classification framework was built. In a later analysis, V and J genes were assigned by comparing TCR nucleotide sequences against IMGT/GENE-DB human TR gene sequences. In a later analysis, CDR3 sequences and most-parsimonious VDJ recombination scenarios were assigned using the TCRdist pipeline. A later analysis defined each TCR beta chain by its CDR3 amino acid sequence plus V-gene family, and excluded reads lacking a unique V-gene family. As a way to deal with suspected cross-contamination and a sequencing artifact, a later analysis dropped 640 or so nucleotide sequences that were highly shared and had low generation probability. In a later analysis, a clonal expansion index was calculated for each public chain from normalized within-repertoire ranks of inferred template counts. In a later analysis, generation probabilities were computed with a VDJ recombination model fitted to out-of-frame rearrangements, and the resulting probabilities were checked against IGoR. Hypergeometric tests were used in a later analysis to score TCR-TCR, TCR-HLA and TCR-CMV co-occurrence, with a repertoire-size bias correction applied to the TCR pairs. A later analysis estimated false discovery rates by permuting HLA or CMV assignments 20 times. A later analysis grouped co-occurring TCRs with DBSCAN, adding TCRdist sequence similarity when clustering within HLA-allele-positive subsets. Repertoires with fewer than 30,000 or more than 120,000 public chains were left out of co-occurrence clustering, as were about five repertoires with anomalous nucleotide sharing. Not all clones reach the TCRdb copy of this immuneACCESS table, which keeps in-frame sequences only. Checked studies attribute under half of the gap to unresolved V genes and leave the rest unexplained. V and J calls plus clone size are reproduced from that table; the DNA served to infer D and trimming. Here the sample has 150,000 or so clones; around 79% occur a single time. Together, the top ten hold about 5.6% of the sample.

The cohort consisted of 650 to 700 healthy bone marrow donors. Cohort members were all nominally healthy when sampled, although unrecorded immune exposures were likely present. The donor was CMV seropositive and belonged to the group of a few hundred seropositive cohort members. Every donor gave a peripheral blood sample, and the peripheral blood mononuclear cells from that sample were used for TCR beta sequencing. Genomic DNA extraction from the blood cell samples was performed with the Qiagen DNeasy Blood Extraction Kit. The data were obtained in a study of cytomegalovirus exposure and HLA in healthy donors (TCRdb year 2017). As for the study more broadly: According to an earlier analysis of 450 to 650 of the donors, roughly 180 million T cells yielded 100 million or so unique TCR beta sequences and 250 to 350 Gb of sequence data. The study aimed to test whether cataloging public T cell receptors could reveal signatures of past pathogen exposure. To predict cytomegalovirus infection status, the study brought together high-throughput TCR immunosequencing, statistical association of individual TCRs with disease status, and machine learning. Donor age, sex, ethnicity and CMV serostatus were compiled alongside the repertoire data. Of the roughly 390 genotyped donors, roughly 80% fell in the genetic ancestry cluster associated with self-reported Caucasian donors. Typing coverage varied by locus: roughly 629-630 donors for A, B, C, DRB1 and DQB1; around 560 for DQA1; about 590 for DPA1; approximately 470 for DPB1. A later genetic analysis used genome-wide SNP genotypes for about 60% of the roughly 700 donors, treating that subset as a discovery cohort. To study patterns of TCR occurrence, a later analysis re-analyzed previously published TCR beta repertoires from 700 or so donors and added high-resolution HLA genotyping. A few DR-DQ haplotypes were handled as single units for association and clustering because linkage in the cohort was strong. An earlier analysis of about 620 of the donors applied high-throughput TCR beta sequencing to assess whether each TCR beta V gene segment acted as functional or pseudogenic. Every discovery cohort repertoire had been produced on one sequencing platform. Roughly 300 gigabases of sequencing data and around 90 million unique TCR sequences made up an early release that covered approximately 650 HLA-typed donors. Along with the approximately 700-subject first cohort, a separate validation cohort of 120 different subjects was used. The study profiled the T cell repertoires of about 720 subjects by immunosequencing and related them to cytomegalovirus serostatus. Class I and class II HLA loci were covered by the typing at four-digit resolution. Rather than using new phenotypic data, the later analysis identified candidate immune exposures from TCR beta sequences and from how often those sequences occurred across donors. On average, around 240,000 unique TCR beta nucleotide sequences were sequenced per donor among about 400 genotyped donors of the cohort, with 15% to 20% of those sequences being non-productive.

General study outcomes and caveats: The sequencing pipeline was judged likely to have produced a cluster of highly shared sequence variants as a technical artifact. Three of the identified cytomegalovirus-associated TCR beta chains were confirmed in vitro to be specific for cytomegalovirus antigens. The authors suggested that the approach could potentially be extended to other disease states and immunological phenotypes. Correlated functional status among segregating V segments might be attributable to linkage disequilibrium, but an unknown experimental factor could not be ruled out. Because some donors lacked HLA typing at each locus, the association tests relied only on the typed subset. The cohort was sequenced for TCR beta chains only, and without alpha or paired-chain data the features that could be detected were limited. Presence/absence analyses assumed roughly uniform sequencing depth across donors, an assumption that may not hold. Some IMGT-functional V segments, including TRBV6-2 and TRBV6-3, could not be distinguished by the 87-base-pair reads and were therefore excluded. In a later analysis, most CMV-associated TCR beta chains were found to appear HLA-restricted, with HLA associations seemingly driven largely by CMV exposure. The study gave a list of under 200 TCR beta chains associated with cytomegalovirus. In a later analysis, TCR association rates were found to vary across HLA loci, with the most associated TCRs seen for DRB1 alleles and the fewest for HLA-C alleles. An association between a missense DCLRE1C variant and V-gene and J-gene trimming of TCR beta chains was found in a later genetic analysis and replicated in an independent cohort. The classifier was reported to diagnose cytomegalovirus status with high specificity and sensitivity in both the original cohort and the validation cohort. A further reported finding was that TCR beta sequences accurately predicted the HLA-A and HLA-B alleles for most subjects in the first cohort. In a later analysis, several top co-occurrence clusters were reported to appear linked to parvovirus B19, influenza, CMV and Epstein-Barr virus. In a later analysis, 16,951 TCR beta sequences were associated with specific HLA alleles at a false discovery rate of 0.05. Compared with equally common non-associated chains, HLA-associated TCR beta chains in a later analysis were more clonally expanded and had lower generation probabilities. For the cohort, immune exposure information was limited to CMV serostatus. Broadly in line with IMGT annotations, most TCR beta V segments showed up in productive rearrangements about 87% or about 30% of the time in an earlier analysis of several hundred of the donors. Compared with the roughly 720-donor mean, donors in an Asian-associated ancestry cluster had fewer N-insertions in productive TCRs, according to a later genetic analysis. Because counts were too low, more than 15 rarely observed V segments, including chromosome 9 orphons, were left out of the earlier analysis of about 620 of the donors. Assigning TCR associations to individual alleles was difficult when HLA alleles, especially DR and DQ, strongly co-occurred. Across donors, most TCR sequences were observed very rarely, whereas some public TCRs were present in many individuals.

The junction shows trimming of 5 bases on V and 0 bases on J, plus 11 bases between the germline ends. For CDR1 and CDR2, the germline V gene (reference sequence) lists LNHDA and SQIVND. From the cysteine up to the phenylalanine, the CDR3 has a length of 15 residues. Only the CDR3 DNA is retained, 45 bases long and in frame from the first base. This clonotype originated in a man in his thirties or forties in good health and CMV-seropositive. The sample was PBMCs. Here the chain combines TRBV19 and TRBJ1-3, with the D gene too uncertain to name. The CDR3 sequence is CASSQNSFSGNTIYF. The DNA is as follows: TGTGCCAGTAGTCAAAACAGTTTCTCTGGAAACACCATATATTTT.